A single sample is the source of the 10 T cell receptor beta chains below, sequenced in a study of blood T cells in healthy people across ages. A J-beta primer mix and a sample-barcoded 5' primer were used in a second PCR of about 7 to 12 cycles. Using its own MiXCR run on the 5' RACE reads, TCRdb lists one record per CDR3 protein. Of about 280,000 distinct CDR3 sequences listed, roughly 27% are singletons. The sequenced sample was blood. These receptors were collected from a woman in her 70s in good health.

The chain has TRBV2 and TRBJ2-1; tentatively, D is TRBD2 (5 bases). Trimming shortened V by 8 bases and J by 0 bases, and 14 bases separated the two germline ends. This CDR3 contains 15 residues. The germline V gene encodes CDR1 SNHLY and CDR2 FYNNEI. CDR3 DNA sequence: TGTGCCAGCGCCCTTGCAGGAGGCTCCTACAATGAGCAGTTCTTC. Protein product: CASALAGGSYNEQFF.

This clonotype was counted many times. This sequence joins TRBV9 and TRBJ2-1; no clear D gene. The V and J ends lost 0 bases and 0 bases respectively, with 16 bases between them. This CDR3 region has 18 residues. From germline, CDR1 is SGDLS and CDR2 YYNGEE. CDR3 in DNA: TGTGCCAGCAGCGTAGCTAAGGGATTTTATGGCTCCTACAATGAGCAGTTCTTC. Translation: CASSVAKGFYGSYNEQFF. The full variable domain, its missing parts supplied by reference TRBV9 and TRBJ2-1, is DSGVTQTPKHLITATGQRVTLRCSPRSGDLSVYWYQQSLDQGLQFLIQYYNGEERAKGNILERFSAQQFPDLHSELNLSSLELGDSALYFCASSVAKGFYGSYNEQFFGPGTRLTVL.

This clonotype was seen only a few times. The CDR3 coding sequence is TGCGCCAGCAGAATTGACAGGGGGAACACCGGGGAGCTGTTTTTT. It encodes CASRIDRGNTGELFF. The rearrangement joins TRBV10-2 to TRBJ2-2, with 8 nucleotides matching TRBD1. Germline assignment: CDR1 WSHSY and CDR2 SAAADI. CDR3 length equals 15 residues. V was pared by 6 bases and J by 1 base, with 4 bases of the junction left unmatched.

This clonotype was recorded a few times. CDR3 region: CASSLKFRTECEKLFF. CDR3 bases: TGCGCCAGCAGCTTGAAGTTTAGGACAGAGTGCGAAAAACTGTTTTTT. The chain joins TRBV5-1 to TRBJ1-4, with D perhaps TRBD1 (6 bases). Germline V gene sequence: CDR1 SGHRS, CDR2 YFSETQ. The CDR3 runs to 16 residues. V gave up 1 base and J gave up 8 bases, with 18 bases separating them.

This clonotype has more than one count but fewer than ten. Germline is not matched at one junction end, which may reflect a read error. This chain links TRBV4-1 with TRBJ2-7; D assignment may be TRBD1 or TRBD2 (6 bases each). The CDR3 is 14 residues long. Germline values: CDR1 MGHRA, CDR2 YSYEKL. The chain's CDR3 is CASSFRDTGTEYFF. The DNA for the CDR3 is TGCGCCAGCAGCTTTCGGGACACCGGGACTGAATATTTCTTC.

There are a few counts of this clonotype. V usage is TRBV7-2 and J usage is TRBJ2-3; D uncertain. The CDR3 has 13 amino acids. Looked up from germline, CDR1 is SGHTA and CDR2 is FQGNSA. With 3 bases removed from V and 5 bases from J, the gap between germline ends came to 9 bases. CDR3 region: CASSFPPGDTQYF. The CDR3 coding sequence is TGTGCCAGCAGCTTCCCCCCTGGAGATACGCAGTATTTT.

This chain joins TRBV28 and TRBJ1-1; D uncertain. V lost 4 bases to trimming and J lost 3 bases, with 9 bases between them. This CDR3 comprises 13 residues. The germline V gene has CDR1 MDHEN and CDR2 SYDVKM. CDR3 in DNA: TGTGCCAGCAGTTCCCCCCCTGACACTGAAGCTTTCTTT. It specifies CASSSPPDTEAFF.

The rearrangement joins TRBV29-1 to TRBJ2-7; D possibly corresponds to TRBD1 (5 bases). This CDR3 is 12 amino acids long. Germline loops: CDR1 SQVTM, CDR2 ANQGSEA. The V end was cut by 7 bases, the J end by 3 bases, with 13 bases between. CDR3 sequence (DNA): TGCAGCGGGAACGACAGCGACTACGAGCAGTACTTC. Amino acids: CSGNDSDYEQYF.

This clonotype has a handful of counts. The rearrangement joins TRBV29-1 to TRBJ2-1; 14 bases agree with TRBD2. Germline CDR1 reads SQVTM; CDR2 reads ANQGSEA. After removal of 3 bases from V and 6 bases from J, the junction contained 4 bases not matched to a gene. This CDR3 has 15 amino acids. This CDR3 is CSVDRLAGGLNEQFF. CDR3 coding DNA: TGCAGCGTTGATAGACTAGCGGGAGGGCTCAATGAGCAGTTCTTC.

This clonotype was detected a few times. V gene TRBV18 combines with J gene TRBJ2-5, with D perhaps matching TRBD1 (6 bases). The DNA end is a closer match to TRBJ2-1, so the J assignment may be wrong. CDR1 is KGHSH, CDR2 LQKENI, per germline. The CDR3 extends over 14 amino acids. CDR3: CASSPTGTYNEQFF. As DNA, the CDR3 is TGTGCCAGCTCACCGACGGGGACATACAATGAGCAGTTCTTC.